The 30 T cell receptor beta chains in this list originate from one sample, sequenced in a study of response to subunit inactivated influenza vaccine. One entry per CDR3 protein, called by TCRdb with MiXCR from the RT-PCR reads. The sample yields roughly 700,000 distinct CDR3 sequences, approximately 15% seen once. The sample was PBMCs from blood, taken about 14 days before vaccination. The receptors here all came from a man in his fifties or sixties who received an inactivated influenza vaccine.

This chain links TRBV28 with TRBJ2-3; D is uncertain. This CDR3 comprises 16 residues. Trimming stripped 5 bases from V and 4 bases from J, with 19 bases between. Germline V gene data show CDR1 as MDHEN and CDR2 as SYDVKM. CDR3 loop: CASSPSWGLGPDTQYF. As DNA, the CDR3 is TGTGCCAGCAGTCCCTCGTGGGGTCTGGGCCCAGATACGCAGTATTTT.

The J gene is TRBJ2-3, the V gene TRBV2; the D call may be TRBD1 or TRBD2 (6 bases each). V was trimmed by 7 bases and J by 6 bases, leaving 23 bases between them. The CDR3 runs 16 residues. Germline-derived CDR1 and CDR2 are SNHLY and FYNNEI. This chain's CDR3 is CASKGGPGPGSDTQYF. In DNA form, the CDR3 reads TGTGCCAGCAAGGGGGGCCCGGGCCCAGGGTCGGATACGCAGTATTTT.

Only a few counts were recorded for this clonotype. J is TRBJ2-7 and V is TRBV27; 8 bases line up with TRBD2. Germline values: CDR1 MNHEY, CDR2 SMNVEV (reference sequence). The CDR3 is 14 amino acids. Trimming at V came to 6 bases and at J to 3 bases, leaving 7 bases not matched to a gene. CDR3 DNA: TGTGCCAGCAGACGGCGGGAGGTTGACTACGAGCAGTACTTC. Amino acid sequence: CASRRREVDYEQYF.

In its sample, this clonotype was seen a few times. The rearrangement joins TRBV10-3 to TRBJ2-1; 15 bases are shared with TRBD2. The CDR3 is made up of 17 amino acids. Germline lookup yields CDR1 ENHRY and CDR2 SYGVKD. V shed 5 bases and J 5 bases; nucleotides not matched to a gene: 7. CDR3 DNA sequence: TGTGCCATCAGTAGGACTAGCGGGAGGGCCGGGGACAATGAGCAGTTCTTC. It is translated as CAISRTSGRAGDNEQFF.

In its sample, this clonotype was seen a few times. The chain employs TRBV20-1 and TRBJ1-5; possibly TRBD1 for D (5 bases). V lost 7 bases and J 6 bases, leaving 13 bases between the germline ends. The CDR3 runs to 12 residues. Germline assignment: CDR1 DFQATT and CDR2 SNEGSKA (reference sequence). The CDR3 sequence is CSVGRGGQPQHF. The CDR3 DNA follows: TGCAGTGTCGGGAGGGGCGGTCAGCCCCAGCATTTT.

This clonotype showed up just a few times. The J gene is TRBJ1-5, the V gene TRBV6-2 or TRBV6-3, with TRBD1 matching 10 bases. Looked up from germline, CDR1 is MNHEY and CDR2 is SVGEGT. This CDR3 has 16 residues. The V gene end was trimmed by 2 bases and the J gene end by 7 bases; junction bases not matched to a gene: 8. Written as DNA, the CDR3 is TGTGCCAGCAGTTACCAAGGGACAGGGGTGAGCCAGCCCCAGCATTTT. Translating it yields CASSYQGTGVSQPQHF.

Points on this clonotype: This likely reflects a read error, since a far larger clone is one base away. The rearrangement joins TRBV6-2 or TRBV6-3 to TRBJ2-3; 9 nucleotides align to TRBD2. The CDR3 has 14 amino acids. Trimming took 6 bases from V and 1 from J; bases not matched to a gene: 2. CDR1 is MNHEY, CDR2 SVGEGT, per germline. The DNA of the CDR3 is TGTGCCAGCAGCATAGCGGGGGGCACAGATACGCAGTATTTT. It codes for CASSIAGGTDTQYF.

This clonotype was detected only a few times. The chain is built from TRBV7-2 and TRBJ1-2; possibly TRBD1 for D (6 bases). In germline, CDR1 is SGHTA, CDR2 FQGNSA. The CDR3 loop spans 15 amino acids. V gave up 2 bases and J gave up 8 bases, with 18 bases separating them. In nucleotides, the CDR3 is TGTGCCAGCAGCTTAACGACAGGACTCAAGGTGGGCTACACCTTC. It is translated as CASSLTTGLKVGYTF. Supplemented by reference TRBV7-2 and TRBJ1-2, the full variable domain reads GAGVSQSPSNKVTEKGKDVELRCDPISGHTALYWYRQSLGQGLEFLIYFQGNSAPDKSGLPSDRFSAERTGGSVSTLTIQRTQQEDSAVYLCASSLTTGLKVGYTFGSGTRLTVV.

This clonotype turned up a few times. Written as DNA, the CDR3 is TGTGCCAGCAGTGGAACCGCGGGCAGCAATCAGCCCCAGCATTTT. This sequence encodes CASSGTAGSNQPQHF. The gene calls are TRBV25-1 and TRBJ1-5; no firm D call. Germline assignment: CDR1 MGHDK and CDR2 SYGVNS. Deletions cut 4 bases from V and 1 base from J, with 11 bases between. The CDR3 covers 15 residues.

The table lists this clonotype with a few counts. The genes are TRBV7-7 and TRBJ1-1; tentatively, D is TRBD1 (6 bases). Trimming pared 5 bases from V and 1 base from J, leaving 14 bases between. The CDR3 consists of 15 residues. Germline V CDR1 and CDR2: SSHAT, FNYEAQ (reference sequence). The CDR3 loop is CASSPWGGQNTEAFF. CDR3 nucleotides: TGTGCCAGCAGCCCCTGGGGGGGGCAGAACACTGAAGCTTTCTTT. The full variable domain, rest sourced from reference TRBV7-7 and TRBJ1-1, is GAGVSQSPRYKVTKRGQDVTLRCDPISSHATLYWYQQALGQGPEFLTYFNYEAQPDKSGLPSDRFSAERPEGSISTLTIQRTEQRDSAMYRCASSPWGGQNTEAFFGQGTRLTVV.

The chain has TRBV12-3 or TRBV12-4 and TRBJ1-6; no definite D call. CDR3 length: 11 amino acids. Trimming stripped 1 base from V and 18 bases from J, with 10 bases between. CDR3 sequence reads: CASSLGRIPHF. The CDR3 DNA reads TGTGCCAGCAGTTTAGGGCGCATTCCCCACTTT.

The chain has TRBV7-9 and TRBJ2-3; maybe TRBD2 (5 bases). V was cut by 10 bases and J by 4 bases, with 21 bases left in between. The CDR3 is 15 residues long. Germline V gene data show CDR1 as SEHNR and CDR2 as FQNEAQ (reference sequence). CDR3 coding DNA: TGTGCCATCATCTCCGGTGGGAGTTTGGCAGATACGCAGTATTTT. This translates into CAIISGGSLADTQYF.

In this sample, this clonotype turned up a few times. The chain joins TRBV30 to TRBJ2-7, with D unresolved. The germline V gene has CDR1 GTSNPN and CDR2 SVGIG (reference sequence). V lost 2 bases to trimming and J lost 0 bases, with 5 bases between them. The CDR3 totals 12 residues. Written as DNA, the CDR3 is TGTGCCTGGAGTAGGGCCTCCTACGAGCAGTACTTC. It yields the protein CAWSRASYEQYF.

A few counts support this clonotype. The chain employs TRBV12-3 or TRBV12-4 and TRBJ2-1; no clear D gene. This CDR3 region has 15 residues. Trimming took off 1 base at V and 0 bases at J, with 7 bases between the two ends. CDR3 residues: CASSLGLLSYNEQFF. In nucleotides, the CDR3 is TGTGCCAGCAGTTTAGGTCTACTCTCCTACAATGAGCAGTTCTTC.

The CDR3 bases are TGCAGTGCCTCGAGGAACAGCCAAGAGACCCAGTACTTC. Protein: CSASRNSQETQYF. The V gene is TRBV20-1, the J gene TRBJ2-5; no clear D gene. V was cut by 6 bases and J by 1 base, with 12 bases left in between. The CDR3 has 13 residues. Looked up from germline, CDR1 is DFQATT and CDR2 is SNEGSKA (reference sequence).

This clonotype was found a few times. This chain links TRBV3-1 with TRBJ2-3; TRBD1 aligns across 7 bases. Germline assignment: CDR1 LGHDT and CDR2 YNNKEL (reference sequence). The J segment lost 6 bases and the V segment lost 0 bases, leaving 12 bases of the junction unmatched. The CDR3 loop spans 17 amino acids. In nucleotides, the CDR3 is TGTGCCAGCAGCCAAGACTTTCTGGGACAGACCAGGGATACGCAGTATTTT. As protein: CASSQDFLGQTRDTQYF.

This clonotype was seen only a few times. The V and J genes are TRBV18 and TRBJ1-6; D not certain. Germline CDR1 is KGHSH and CDR2 is LQKENI. The CDR3 length is 14 residues. Trimming removed 2 bases from V and 7 bases from J, with 9 bases in between. CDR3 nucleotides: TGTGCCAGCTCACCAGATCCGAGGAATTCACCCCTCCACTTT. Its protein is CASSPDPRNSPLHF.

This chain uses TRBV28 with TRBJ1-2; D is ambiguous. V was clipped by 2 bases and J by 5 bases, with 9 bases between them. The CDR3 has 13 residues. The germline gives CDR1 MDHEN, CDR2 SYDVKM. The CDR3 sequence: CASSLRGTYGYTF. The CDR3 DNA reads TGTGCCAGCAGTTTACGTGGAACTTATGGCTACACCTTC.

The chain uses TRBV6-2 or TRBV6-3 and TRBJ1-5; 7 bases fit TRBD1. The ends lost 6 bases at V and 8 bases at J; junction bases unmatched: 7. Germline CDR1 and CDR2: MNHEY and SVGEGT. CDR3 length: 13 amino acids. CDR3 sequence reads: CASREDRWEPQHF. In DNA form, the CDR3 reads TGTGCCAGCAGAGAGGACAGGTGGGAGCCCCAGCATTTT.

This clonotype was seen a handful of times. The genes are TRBV7-9 and TRBJ1-1; a possible D gene is TRBD1 (5 bases). V was shortened by 5 bases and J by 5 bases, with 24 bases between the two germline ends. CDR1 and CDR2 from the germline V gene are SEHNR and FQNEAQ (reference sequence). There are 17 residues in the CDR3. CDR3 region: CASSKTRGALGGTEAFF. The DNA of the CDR3 is TGTGCCAGCAGCAAAACCCGAGGAGCACTTGGGGGAACTGAAGCTTTCTTT.

The rearrangement links TRBV6-2 or TRBV6-3 to TRBJ2-6; TRBD1 aligns across 7 bases. V shed 0 bases and J 1 base; nucleotides not matched to a gene: 12. Germline V lookup: CDR1 MNHEY, CDR2 SVGEGT. The CDR3 runs to 20 residues. CDR3 loop: CASSYSMHGTERSGANVLTF. In DNA form, the CDR3 reads TGTGCCAGCAGTTACTCGATGCATGGGACAGAGAGATCTGGGGCCAACGTCCTGACTTTC.

This clonotype was recorded many times. The rearrangement joins TRBV5-1 to TRBJ2-7, with unresolved D. The CDR3 covers 11 residues. Germline V lookup: CDR1 SGHRS, CDR2 YFSETQ. V shed 5 bases and J shed 7 bases, with 10 bases lying between them. CDR3 residues: CASRQGREQYF. CDR3 DNA sequence: TGCGCCAGCAGACAAGGACGGGAGCAGTACTTC.

This clonotype was recorded at least ten times. The rearrangement links TRBV6-2 or TRBV6-3 to TRBJ2-4; 9 positions match TRBD1. The trim removed 0 bases at V and 10 bases at J, leaving 1 base unmatched. This CDR3 region has 13 residues. Germline CDR1 reads MNHEY; CDR2 reads SVGEGT. The CDR3 here is CASSYSGQGIQYF. The CDR3 DNA reads TGTGCCAGCAGTTACTCGGGACAGGGTATTCAGTACTTC.

Ten or more counts support this clonotype. The chain is built from TRBV7-2 and TRBJ2-7, with D possibly being TRBD1 (6 bases). CDR3 length: 17 residues. Trimming removed 6 bases from V and 2 bases from J, with 23 bases in between. CDR1 is SGHTA, CDR2 FQGNSA, per germline. DNA of the CDR3: TGTGCCAGCAGAGATAGGGGCCGTCGGACAGCCCCCTACGAGCAGTACTTC. Protein sequence: CASRDRGRRTAPYEQYF.

The rearrangement links TRBV18 to TRBJ2-7; TRBD1 matches 7 bases. The CDR3 length is 13 residues. Germline CDR1 KGHSH, CDR2 LQKENI. With 5 bases clipped from V and 6 bases from J, the junction kept 7 bases outside the gene matches. CDR3 DNA sequence: TGTGCCAGCTCATATCGGACAGGCGGCGAGCAGTACTTC. As protein: CASSYRTGGEQYF.

This clonotype was recorded a few times. The CDR3 protein is CASSPLGHNEQFF. In nucleotides, the CDR3 is TGTGCCAGCAGCCCCCTAGGGCACAATGAGCAGTTCTTC. V usage is TRBV11-2 and J usage is TRBJ2-1; D uncertain. Germline CDR1 reads SGHAT; CDR2 reads FQNNGV. This CDR3 contains 13 residues. Trimming took off 5 bases at V and 5 bases at J, with 10 bases between the two ends.

This clonotype was seen more than once but under ten times. The chain carries TRBV28 and TRBJ2-7; 8 bases match TRBD2. This CDR3 is 16 amino acids long. Germline CDR1 and CDR2: MDHEN and SYDVKM. V trimming: 5 bases; J trimming: 2 bases; junction bases outside the gene matches: 11. CDR3 region: CASSVVTAGVPYEQYF. The CDR3 nucleotides are TGTGCCAGCAGTGTCGTGACAGCGGGGGTCCCCTACGAGCAGTACTTC.

The rearrangement uses TRBV5-6 and TRBJ2-5, with TRBD1 matching 7 bases. The ends lost 4 bases at V and 1 base at J; junction bases unmatched: 13. CDR3 length: 17 amino acids. Germline CDR1 reads SGHDT; CDR2 reads YYEEEE. The CDR3 reads CASSPRLRGQTQETQYF. DNA of the CDR3: TGTGCCAGCAGCCCCCGGCTCCGGGGACAGACCCAAGAGACCCAGTACTTC.

This clonotype was seen only a few times. A read error is possible here, since a much larger clone lies one base away. This chain connects TRBV11-2 to TRBJ1-1; D is undetermined. The CDR3 loop spans 14 amino acids. Trimming removed 5 bases from V and 1 base from J, with 11 bases in between. Germline V gene data show CDR1 as SGHAT and CDR2 as FQNNGV. CDR3 residues: CASSQDATNTEAFF. The CDR3 DNA follows: TGTGCCAGCAGCCAGGACGCGACGAACACTGAAGCTTTCTTT. The whole variable domain, remainder taken from reference TRBV11-2 and TRBJ1-1, is EAGVAQSPRYKIIEKRQSVAFWCNPISGHATLYWYQQILGQGPKLLIQFQNNGVVDDSQLPKDRFSAERLKGVDSTLKIQPAKLEDSAVYLCASSQDATNTEAFFGQGTRLTVV.

This sequence joins TRBV10-2 and TRBJ2-3; 7 bases align to TRBD1. CDR1 is WSHSY and CDR2 is SAAADI in the germline V gene. This CDR3 spans 15 amino acids. Losses at the gene ends were 7 bases for V and 1 base for J; bases not matched to a gene: 8. The CDR3 spells CASTDRDSRTDTQYF. The CDR3 DNA follows: TGCGCCAGCACTGACCGGGACAGCCGCACAGATACGCAGTATTTT.